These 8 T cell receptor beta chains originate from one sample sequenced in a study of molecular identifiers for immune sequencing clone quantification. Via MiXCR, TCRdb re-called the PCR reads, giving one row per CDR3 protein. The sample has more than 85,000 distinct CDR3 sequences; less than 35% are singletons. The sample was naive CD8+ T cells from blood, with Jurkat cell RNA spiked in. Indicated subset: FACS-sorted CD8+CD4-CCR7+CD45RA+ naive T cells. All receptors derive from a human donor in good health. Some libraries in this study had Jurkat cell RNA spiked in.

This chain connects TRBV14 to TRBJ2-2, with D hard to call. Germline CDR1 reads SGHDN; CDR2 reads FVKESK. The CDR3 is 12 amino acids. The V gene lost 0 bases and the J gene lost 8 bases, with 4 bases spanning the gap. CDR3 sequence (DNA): TGTGCCAGCAGCCAAGAGGAGGGGGAGCTGTTTTTT. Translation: CASSQEEGELFF.

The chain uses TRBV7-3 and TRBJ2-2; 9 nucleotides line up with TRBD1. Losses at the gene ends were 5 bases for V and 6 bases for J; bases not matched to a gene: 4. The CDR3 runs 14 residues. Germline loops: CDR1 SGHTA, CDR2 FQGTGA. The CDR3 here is CASSPTGGSGELFF. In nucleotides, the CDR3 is TGTGCCAGCAGCCCTACAGGGGGCTCCGGGGAGCTGTTTTTT.

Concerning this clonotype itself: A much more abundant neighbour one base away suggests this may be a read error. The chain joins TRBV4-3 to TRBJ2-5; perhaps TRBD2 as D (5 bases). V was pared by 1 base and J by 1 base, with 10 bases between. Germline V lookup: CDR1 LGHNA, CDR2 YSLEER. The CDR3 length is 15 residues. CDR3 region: CASSQARAAQETQYF. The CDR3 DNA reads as TGCGCCAGCAGCCAAGCTCGAGCGGCCCAAGAGACCCAGTACTTC.

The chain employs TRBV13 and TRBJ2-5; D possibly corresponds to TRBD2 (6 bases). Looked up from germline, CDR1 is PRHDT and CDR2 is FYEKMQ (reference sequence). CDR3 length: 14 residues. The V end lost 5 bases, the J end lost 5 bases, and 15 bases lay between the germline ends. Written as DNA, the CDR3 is TGTGCCAGCAGCCCACCGGAGGGCGGGGAGACCCAGTACTTC. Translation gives CASSPPEGGETQYF.

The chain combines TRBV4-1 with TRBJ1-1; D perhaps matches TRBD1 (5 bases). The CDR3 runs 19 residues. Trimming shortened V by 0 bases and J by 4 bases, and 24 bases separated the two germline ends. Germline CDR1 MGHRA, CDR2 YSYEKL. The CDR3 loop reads CASSQEEVRGGGLITEAFF. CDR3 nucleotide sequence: TGCGCCAGCAGCCAAGAGGAAGTTCGCGGGGGGGGGTTGATCACTGAAGCTTTCTTT.

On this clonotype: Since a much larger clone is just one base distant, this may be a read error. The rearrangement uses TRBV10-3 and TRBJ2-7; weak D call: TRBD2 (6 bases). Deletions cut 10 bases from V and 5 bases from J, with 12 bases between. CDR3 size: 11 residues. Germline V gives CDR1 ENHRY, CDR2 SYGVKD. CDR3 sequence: CATGLGDEQYF. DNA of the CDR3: TGTGCCACGGGACTGGGTGACGAGCAGTACTTC.

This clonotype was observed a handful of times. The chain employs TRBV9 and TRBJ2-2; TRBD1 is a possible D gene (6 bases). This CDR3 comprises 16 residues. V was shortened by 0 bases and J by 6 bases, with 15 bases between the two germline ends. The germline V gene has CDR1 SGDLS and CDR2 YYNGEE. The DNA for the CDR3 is TGTGCCAGCAGCGTAGGTCCGCACAGGGCCGCCGGGGAGCTGTTTTTT. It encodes CASSVGPHRAAGELFF.

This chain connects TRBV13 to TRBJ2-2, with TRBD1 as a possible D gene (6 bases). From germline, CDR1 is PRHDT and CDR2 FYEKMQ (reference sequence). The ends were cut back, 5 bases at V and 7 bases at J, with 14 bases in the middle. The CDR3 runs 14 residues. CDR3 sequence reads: CASSLQGYLGELFF. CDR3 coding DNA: TGTGCCAGCAGCCTCCAGGGGTATCTCGGGGAGCTGTTTTTT.